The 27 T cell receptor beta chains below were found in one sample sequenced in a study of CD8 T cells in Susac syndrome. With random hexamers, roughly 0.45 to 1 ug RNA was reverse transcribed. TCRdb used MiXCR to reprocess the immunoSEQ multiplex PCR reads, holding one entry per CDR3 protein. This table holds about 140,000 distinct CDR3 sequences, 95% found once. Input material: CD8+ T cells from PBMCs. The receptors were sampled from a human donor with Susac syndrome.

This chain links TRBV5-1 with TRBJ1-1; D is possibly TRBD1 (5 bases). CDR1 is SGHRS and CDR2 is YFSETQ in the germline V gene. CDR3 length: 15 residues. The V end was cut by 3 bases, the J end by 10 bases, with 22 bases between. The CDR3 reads CASSSYRIPNRGAFF. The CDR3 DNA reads TGCGCCAGCAGCTCCTACAGAATACCCAATAGGGGAGCTTTCTTT.

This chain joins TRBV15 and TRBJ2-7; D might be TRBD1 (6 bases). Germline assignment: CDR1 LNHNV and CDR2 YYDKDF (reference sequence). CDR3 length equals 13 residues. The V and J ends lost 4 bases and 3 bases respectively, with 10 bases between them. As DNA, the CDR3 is TGTGCCACCAGCATCAGGGGCGGCTACGAGCAGTACTTC. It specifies CATSIRGGYEQYF.

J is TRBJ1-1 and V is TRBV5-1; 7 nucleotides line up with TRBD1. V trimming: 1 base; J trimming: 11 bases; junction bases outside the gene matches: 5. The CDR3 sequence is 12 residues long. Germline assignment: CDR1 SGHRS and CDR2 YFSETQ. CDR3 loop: CASSLTGAQAFF. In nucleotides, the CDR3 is TGCGCCAGCAGCTTGACAGGGGCACAGGCTTTCTTT. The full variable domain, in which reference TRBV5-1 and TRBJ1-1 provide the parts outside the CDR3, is KAGVTQTPRYLIKTRGQQVTLSCSPISGHRSVSWYQQTPGQGLQFLFEYFSETQRNKGNFPGRFSGRQFSNSRSEMNVSTLELGDSALYLCASSLTGAQAFFGQGTRLTVV.

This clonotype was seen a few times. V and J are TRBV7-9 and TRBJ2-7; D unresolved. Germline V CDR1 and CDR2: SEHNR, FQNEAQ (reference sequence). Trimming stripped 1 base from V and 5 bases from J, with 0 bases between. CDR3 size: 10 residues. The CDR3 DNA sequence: TGTGCCAGCAGCTTAGACGAGCAGTACTTC. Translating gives CASSLDEQYF.

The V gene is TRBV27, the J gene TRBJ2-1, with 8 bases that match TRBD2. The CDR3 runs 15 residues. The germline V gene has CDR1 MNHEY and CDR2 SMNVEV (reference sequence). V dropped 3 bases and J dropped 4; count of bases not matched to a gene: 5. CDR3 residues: CASSLVGRGYNEQFF. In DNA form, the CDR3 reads TGTGCCAGCAGTTTGGTCGGGAGGGGGTACAATGAGCAGTTCTTC.

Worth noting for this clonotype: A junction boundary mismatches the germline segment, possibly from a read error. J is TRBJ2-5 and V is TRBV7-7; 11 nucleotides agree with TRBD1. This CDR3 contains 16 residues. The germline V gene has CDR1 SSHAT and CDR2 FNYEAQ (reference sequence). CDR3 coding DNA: TGTGCTAGCAGCTTAGCGAGGACAGGGGGCTTGGAGACCCAGTACTTC. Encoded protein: CASSLARTGGLETQYF. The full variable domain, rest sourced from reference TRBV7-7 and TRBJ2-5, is GAGVSQSPRYKVTKRGQDVTLRCDPISSHATLYWYQQALGQGPEFLTYFNYEAQPDKSGLPSDRFSAERPEGSISTLTIQRTEQRDSAMYRCASSLARTGGLETQYFGPGTRLLVL.

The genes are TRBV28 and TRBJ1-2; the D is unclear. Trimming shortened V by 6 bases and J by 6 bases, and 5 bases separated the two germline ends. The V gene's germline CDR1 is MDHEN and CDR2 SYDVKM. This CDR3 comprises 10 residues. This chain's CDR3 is CASSSDGYTF. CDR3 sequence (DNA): TGTGCCAGCAGCTCCGATGGCTACACCTTC.

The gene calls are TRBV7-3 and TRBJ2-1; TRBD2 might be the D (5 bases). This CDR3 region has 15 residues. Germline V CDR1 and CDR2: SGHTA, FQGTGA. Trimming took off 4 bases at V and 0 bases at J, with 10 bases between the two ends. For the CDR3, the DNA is TGTGCCAGCAGCTCAGCGGAGAGCTCCTACAATGAGCAGTTCTTC. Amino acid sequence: CASSSAESSYNEQFF.

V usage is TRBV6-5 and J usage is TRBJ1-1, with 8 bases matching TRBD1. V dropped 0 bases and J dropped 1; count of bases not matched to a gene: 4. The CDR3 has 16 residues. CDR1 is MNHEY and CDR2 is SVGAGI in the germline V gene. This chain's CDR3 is CASSYSRTGKNTEAFF. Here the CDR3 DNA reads TGTGCCAGCAGTTACTCCCGGACAGGGAAGAACACTGAAGCTTTCTTT.

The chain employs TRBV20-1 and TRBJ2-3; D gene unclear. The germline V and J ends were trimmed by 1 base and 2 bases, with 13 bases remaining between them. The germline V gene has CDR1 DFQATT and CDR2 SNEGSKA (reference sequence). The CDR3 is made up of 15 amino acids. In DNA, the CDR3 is TGCAGTGCTAGAGTTCGGGCTGACCTCACAGATACGCAGTATTTT. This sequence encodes CSARVRADLTDTQYF.

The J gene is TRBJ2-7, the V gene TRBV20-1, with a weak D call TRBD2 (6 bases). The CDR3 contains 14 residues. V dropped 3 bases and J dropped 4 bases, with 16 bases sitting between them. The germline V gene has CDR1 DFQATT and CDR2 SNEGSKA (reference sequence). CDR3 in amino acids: CSARSGTGEYEQYF. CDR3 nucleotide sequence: TGCAGTGCTAGGTCGGGGACGGGAGAGTACGAGCAGTACTTC.

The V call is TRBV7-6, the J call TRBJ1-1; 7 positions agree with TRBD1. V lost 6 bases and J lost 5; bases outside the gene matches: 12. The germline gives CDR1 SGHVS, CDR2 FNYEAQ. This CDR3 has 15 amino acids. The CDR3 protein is CASSLLPTGSTEAFF. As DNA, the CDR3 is TGTGCCAGCAGTCTTTTACCGACAGGGAGTACTGAAGCTTTCTTT.

The CDR3: CASSSEKLFF. CDR3 nucleotides: TGCGCCAGCAGCAGTGAAAAACTGTTTTTT. The rearrangement joins TRBV4-1 to TRBJ1-4; the D is unclear. Per germline, CDR1 MGHRA and CDR2 YSYEKL. CDR3 length: 10 residues. V was trimmed by 5 bases and J by 7 bases, leaving 2 bases between them.

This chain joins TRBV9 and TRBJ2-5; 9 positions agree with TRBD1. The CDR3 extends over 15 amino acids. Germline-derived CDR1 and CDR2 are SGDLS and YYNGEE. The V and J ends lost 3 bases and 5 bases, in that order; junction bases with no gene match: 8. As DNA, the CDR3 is TGTGCCAGCAGCGATGGGACAGGGTTGGGCGAGACCCAGTACTTC. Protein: CASSDGTGLGETQYF.

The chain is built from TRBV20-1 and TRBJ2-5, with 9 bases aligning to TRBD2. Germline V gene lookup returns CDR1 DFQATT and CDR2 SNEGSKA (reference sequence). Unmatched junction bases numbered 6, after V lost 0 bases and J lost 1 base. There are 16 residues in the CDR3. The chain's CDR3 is CSARELREGPQETQYF. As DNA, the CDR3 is TGCAGTGCTAGAGAGTTGCGGGAGGGTCCCCAAGAGACCCAGTACTTC.

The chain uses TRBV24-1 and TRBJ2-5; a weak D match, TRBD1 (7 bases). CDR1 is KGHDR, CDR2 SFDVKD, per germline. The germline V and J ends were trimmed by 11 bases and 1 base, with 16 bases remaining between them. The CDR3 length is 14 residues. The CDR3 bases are TGTGCCATCGGGTCGCGGGACAGCCAAGAGACCCAGTACTTC. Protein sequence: CAIGSRDSQETQYF.

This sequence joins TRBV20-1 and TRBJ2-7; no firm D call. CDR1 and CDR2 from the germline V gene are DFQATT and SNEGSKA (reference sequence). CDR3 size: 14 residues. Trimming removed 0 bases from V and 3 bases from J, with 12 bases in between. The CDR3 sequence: CSARDLRRNYEQYF. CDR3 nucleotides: TGCAGTGCTAGAGATCTGAGGCGTAACTACGAGCAGTACTTC.

For the CDR3, the DNA is TGTGCCAGCAGTGGGCCTACTAGCGGCTTCTCCTACGAGCAGTACTTC. It is translated as CASSGPTSGFSYEQYF. This chain links TRBV2 with TRBJ2-7; 8 nucleotides align to TRBD2. This CDR3 has 16 amino acids. Germline-derived CDR1 and CDR2 are SNHLY and FYNNEI. Trimming cost V 4 bases and J 0 bases; bases outside gene matches: 8.

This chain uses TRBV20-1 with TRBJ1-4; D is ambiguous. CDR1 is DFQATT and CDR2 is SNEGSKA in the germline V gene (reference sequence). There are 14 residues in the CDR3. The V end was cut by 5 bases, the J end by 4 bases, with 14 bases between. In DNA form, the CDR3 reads TGCAGTGCTTCCCCTGGCCACAGTAATGAAAAACTGTTTTTT. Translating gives CSASPGHSNEKLFF.

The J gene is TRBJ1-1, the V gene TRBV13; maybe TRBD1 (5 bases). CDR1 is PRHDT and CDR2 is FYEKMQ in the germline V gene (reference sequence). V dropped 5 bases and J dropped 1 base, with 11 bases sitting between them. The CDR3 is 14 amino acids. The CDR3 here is CASSQDSPNTEAFF. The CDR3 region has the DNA TGTGCCAGCAGCCAAGACAGCCCGAACACTGAAGCTTTCTTT.

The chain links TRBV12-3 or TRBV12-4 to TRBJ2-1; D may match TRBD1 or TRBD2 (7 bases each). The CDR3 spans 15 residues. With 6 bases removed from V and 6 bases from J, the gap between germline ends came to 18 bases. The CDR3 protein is CASRSDREGINEQFF. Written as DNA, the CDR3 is TGTGCCAGCAGATCAGACAGGGAGGGTATCAATGAGCAGTTCTTC.

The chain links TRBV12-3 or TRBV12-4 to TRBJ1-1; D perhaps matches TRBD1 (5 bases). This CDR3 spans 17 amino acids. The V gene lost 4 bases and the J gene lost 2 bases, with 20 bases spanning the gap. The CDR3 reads CASSWGEGVPHNTEAFF. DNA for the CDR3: TGTGCCAGCAGTTGGGGGGAAGGGGTTCCACACAACACTGAAGCTTTCTTT.

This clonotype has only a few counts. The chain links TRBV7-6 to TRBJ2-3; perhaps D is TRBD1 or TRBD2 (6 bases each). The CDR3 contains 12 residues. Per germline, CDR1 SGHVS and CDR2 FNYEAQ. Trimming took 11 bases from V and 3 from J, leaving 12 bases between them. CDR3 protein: CASRGLTDTQYF. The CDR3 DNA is TGTGCCTCCCGGGGGCTAACAGATACGCAGTATTTT.

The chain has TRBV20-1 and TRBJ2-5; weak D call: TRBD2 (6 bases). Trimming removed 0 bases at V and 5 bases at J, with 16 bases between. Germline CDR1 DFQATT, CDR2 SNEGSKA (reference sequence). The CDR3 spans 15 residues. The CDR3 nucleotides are TGCAGTGCTAGAGATCTGCGGGAAGTGGGCGAGACCCAGTACTTC. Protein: CSARDLREVGETQYF.

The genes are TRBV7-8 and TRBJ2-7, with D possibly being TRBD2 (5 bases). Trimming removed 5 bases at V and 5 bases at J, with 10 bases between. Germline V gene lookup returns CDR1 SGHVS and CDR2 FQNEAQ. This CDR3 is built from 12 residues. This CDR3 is CASSLEDHEQYF. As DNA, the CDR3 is TGTGCCAGCAGCCTGGAGGACCACGAGCAGTACTTC.

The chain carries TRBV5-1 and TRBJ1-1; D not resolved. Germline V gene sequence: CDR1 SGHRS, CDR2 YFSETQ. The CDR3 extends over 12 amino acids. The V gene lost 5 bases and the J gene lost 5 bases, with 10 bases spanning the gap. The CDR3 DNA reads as TGCGCCAGCAGGTCCACGGAAACTGAAGCTTTCTTT. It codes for CASRSTETEAFF. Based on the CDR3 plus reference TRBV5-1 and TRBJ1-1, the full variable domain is KAGVTQTPRYLIKTRGQQVTLSCSPISGHRSVSWYQQTPGQGLQFLFEYFSETQRNKGNFPGRFSGRQFSNSRSEMNVSTLELGDSALYLCASRSTETEAFFGQGTRLTVV.

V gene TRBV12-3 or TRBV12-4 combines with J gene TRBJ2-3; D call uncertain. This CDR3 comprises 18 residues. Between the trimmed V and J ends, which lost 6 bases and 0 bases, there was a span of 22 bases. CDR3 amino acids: CASSTDMQDGFSTDTQYF. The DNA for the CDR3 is TGTGCCAGCAGCACCGACATGCAGGACGGGTTTAGCACAGATACGCAGTATTTT.